This TCR beta chain was recorded in a study of T cell responses to AZD1222 COVID-19 vaccine. Study-level results: Repertoires were collected only later (after the peak T cell response had occurred). Baseline serology detected seropositivity in only five or six AZD1222 recipients.

Method: immunoSEQ multiplex PCR; TCRdb's copy keeps in-frame clones and lacks some. The sample records about 99,000 clones, approximately 94% being singletons. Only one count was recorded for this clone. The target antigen is unknown. This sample comprised peripheral blood, obtained on day 0 of AZD1222 vaccination. This clonotype was obtained from an adult in good health.

Here the CDR3 DNA reads TGTGCCAGTAGTATTTGGGGTATTGGTCAGCCCCAGCATTTT. This encodes CASSIWGIGQPQHF. The rearrangement joins TRBV19 to TRBJ1-5; D gene unclear. The germline V gene has CDR1 LNHDA and CDR2 SQIVND (reference sequence). V was trimmed by 3 bases and J by 6 bases, leaving 12 bases between them. The CDR3 is 14 amino acids.